Below, one T cell receptor beta chain is given with its context. This specimen belongs to a study of blood T cell repertoires in COVID-19. Study overall: PBMCs, B-cell-depleted T cells, or T cells provided the cDNA or gDNA that made up the material.

The method was immunoSEQ multiplex PCR; TCRdb's version includes in-frame clones alone and lacks a portion of them. The sample has 130,000 to 150,000 clones; roughly 88% are singletons. Germline V CDR1 and CDR2: MGHRA, YSYEKL. This CDR3 spans 16 amino acids. The trim removed 1 base at V and 5 bases at J, leaving 10 bases unmatched. The TCR originated in a woman in her 30s with acute COVID-19. Sequenced material: PBMCs or T cells enriched from blood (not recorded which). J is TRBJ2-7 and V is TRBV4-1; 8 nucleotides match TRBD2. In nucleotides, the CDR3 is TGCGCCAGCAGCCAAGCCACTAGCGGTAGAGGAGACGAGCAGTACTTC. It yields the protein CASSQATSGRGDEQYF.